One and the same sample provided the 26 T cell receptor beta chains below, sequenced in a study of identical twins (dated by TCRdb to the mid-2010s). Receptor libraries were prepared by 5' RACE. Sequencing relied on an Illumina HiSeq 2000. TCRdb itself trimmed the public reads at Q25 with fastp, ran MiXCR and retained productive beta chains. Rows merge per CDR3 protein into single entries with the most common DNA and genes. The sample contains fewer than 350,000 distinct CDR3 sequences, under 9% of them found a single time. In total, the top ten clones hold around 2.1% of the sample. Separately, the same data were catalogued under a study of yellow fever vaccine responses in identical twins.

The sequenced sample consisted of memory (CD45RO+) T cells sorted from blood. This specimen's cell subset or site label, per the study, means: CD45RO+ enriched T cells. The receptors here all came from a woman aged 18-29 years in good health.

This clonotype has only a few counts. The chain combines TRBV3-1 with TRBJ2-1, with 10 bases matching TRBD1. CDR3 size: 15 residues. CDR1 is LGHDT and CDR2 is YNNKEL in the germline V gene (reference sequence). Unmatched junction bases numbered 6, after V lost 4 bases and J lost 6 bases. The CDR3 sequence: CASSPRQGAINEQFF. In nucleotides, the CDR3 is TGTGCCAGCAGCCCAAGACAGGGGGCAATCAATGAGCAGTTCTTC.

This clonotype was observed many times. The CDR3, as DNA: TGTGCCAGCAGCCGAGAGACTGGGCGACTATCCTATGGCTACACCTTC. Its translation is CASSRETGRLSYGYTF. This chain connects TRBV7-8 to TRBJ1-2; D remains ambiguous. CDR1 and CDR2 from the germline V gene are SGHVS and FQNEAQ. V was cut by 5 bases and J by 4 bases, with 20 bases left in between. This CDR3 is built from 16 residues.

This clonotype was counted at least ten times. The CDR3: CSALTGGGLDEQFF. The DNA of the CDR3 is TGCAGTGCCCTGACAGGGGGTGGTTTGGATGAGCAGTTCTTC. The chain joins TRBV20-1 to TRBJ2-1; 9 nucleotides line up with TRBD1. Germline V CDR1 and CDR2: DFQATT, SNEGSKA (reference sequence). With 6 bases clipped from V and 8 bases from J, the junction kept 11 bases outside the gene matches. The CDR3 has 14 amino acids.

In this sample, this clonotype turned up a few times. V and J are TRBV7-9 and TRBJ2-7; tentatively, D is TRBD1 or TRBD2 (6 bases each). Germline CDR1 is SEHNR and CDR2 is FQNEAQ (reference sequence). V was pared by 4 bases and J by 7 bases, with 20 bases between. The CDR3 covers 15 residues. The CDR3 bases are TGTGCCAGCAGCTCTAGTGGCTCGGGGGCGCAAGAGCAGTACGTC. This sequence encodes CASSSSGSGAQEQYV.

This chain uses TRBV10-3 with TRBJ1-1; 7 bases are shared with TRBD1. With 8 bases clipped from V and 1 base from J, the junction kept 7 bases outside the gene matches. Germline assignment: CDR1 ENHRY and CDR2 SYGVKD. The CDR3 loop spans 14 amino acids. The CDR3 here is CAIALGTENTEAFF. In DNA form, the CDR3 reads TGTGCCATCGCCTTAGGGACAGAGAACACTGAAGCTTTCTTT.

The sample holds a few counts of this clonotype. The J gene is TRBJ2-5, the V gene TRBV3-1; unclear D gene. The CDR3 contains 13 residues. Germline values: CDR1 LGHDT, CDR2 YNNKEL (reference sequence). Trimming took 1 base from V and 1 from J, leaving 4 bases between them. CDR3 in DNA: TGTGCCAGCAGCCAAGGTCCCCAAGAGACCCAGTACTTC. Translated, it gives CASSQGPQETQYF.

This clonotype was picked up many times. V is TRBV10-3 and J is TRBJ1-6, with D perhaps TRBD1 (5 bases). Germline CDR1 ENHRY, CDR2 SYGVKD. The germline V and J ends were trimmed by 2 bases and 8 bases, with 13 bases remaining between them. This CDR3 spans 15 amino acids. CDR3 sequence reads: CAISEDNRRDSPLHF. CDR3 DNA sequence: TGTGCCATCAGTGAGGATAACAGGCGGGATTCACCCCTCCACTTT.

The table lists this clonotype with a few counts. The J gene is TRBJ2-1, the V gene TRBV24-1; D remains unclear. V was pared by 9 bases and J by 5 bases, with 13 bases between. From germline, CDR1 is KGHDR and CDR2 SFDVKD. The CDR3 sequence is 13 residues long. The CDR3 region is CATASSRDNEQFF. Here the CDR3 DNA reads TGTGCCACCGCCTCGTCGCGAGACAATGAGCAGTTCTTC.

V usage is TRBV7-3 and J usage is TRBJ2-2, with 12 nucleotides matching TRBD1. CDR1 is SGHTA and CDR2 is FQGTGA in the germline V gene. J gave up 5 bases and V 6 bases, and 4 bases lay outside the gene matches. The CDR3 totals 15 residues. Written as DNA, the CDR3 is TGTGCCAGCAGGCGGGACAGGGGGCTAACCGGGGAGCTGTTTTTT. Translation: CASRRDRGLTGELFF.

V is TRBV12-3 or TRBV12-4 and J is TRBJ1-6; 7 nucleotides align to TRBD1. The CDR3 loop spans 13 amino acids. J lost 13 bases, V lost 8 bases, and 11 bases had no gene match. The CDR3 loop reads CASRGTVGSPLHF. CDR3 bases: TGTGCCAGCCGGGGGACAGTTGGTTCCCCCCTCCACTTT.

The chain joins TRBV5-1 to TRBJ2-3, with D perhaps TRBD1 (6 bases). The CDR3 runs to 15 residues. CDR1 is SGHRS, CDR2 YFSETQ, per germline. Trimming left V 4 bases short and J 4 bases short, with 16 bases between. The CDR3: CASSPAGDVADTQYF. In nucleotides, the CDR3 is TGCGCCAGCAGCCCCGCAGGGGATGTCGCAGATACGCAGTATTTT.

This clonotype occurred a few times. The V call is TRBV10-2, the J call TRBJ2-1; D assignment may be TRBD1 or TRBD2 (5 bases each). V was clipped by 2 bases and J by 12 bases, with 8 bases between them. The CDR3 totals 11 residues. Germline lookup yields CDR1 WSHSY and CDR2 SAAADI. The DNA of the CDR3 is TGCGCCAGCAGTGAGACTAGGGGGCAGTTCTTC. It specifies CASSETRGQFF.

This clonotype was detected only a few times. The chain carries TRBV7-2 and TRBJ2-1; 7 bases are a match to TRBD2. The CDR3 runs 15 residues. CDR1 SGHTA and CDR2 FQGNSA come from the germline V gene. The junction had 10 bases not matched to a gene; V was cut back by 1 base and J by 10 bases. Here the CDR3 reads CASSLVGGGGGEQFF. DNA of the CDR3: TGTGCCAGCAGCTTAGTGGGGGGGGGTGGAGGAGAGCAGTTCTTC.

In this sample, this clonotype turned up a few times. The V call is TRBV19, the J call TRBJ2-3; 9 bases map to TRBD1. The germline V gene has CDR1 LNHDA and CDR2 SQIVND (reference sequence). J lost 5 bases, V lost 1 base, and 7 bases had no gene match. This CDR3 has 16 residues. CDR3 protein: CASSIGWTGALDTQYF. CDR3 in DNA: TGTGCCAGTAGTATAGGATGGACAGGGGCCCTAGATACGCAGTATTTT.

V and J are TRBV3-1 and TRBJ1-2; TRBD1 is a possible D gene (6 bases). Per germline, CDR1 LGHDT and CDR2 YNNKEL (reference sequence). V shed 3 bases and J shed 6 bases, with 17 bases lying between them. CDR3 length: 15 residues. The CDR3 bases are TGTGCCAGCAGCCATCTAGGACAGAGGACGAATGGCTACACCTTC. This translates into CASSHLGQRTNGYTF.

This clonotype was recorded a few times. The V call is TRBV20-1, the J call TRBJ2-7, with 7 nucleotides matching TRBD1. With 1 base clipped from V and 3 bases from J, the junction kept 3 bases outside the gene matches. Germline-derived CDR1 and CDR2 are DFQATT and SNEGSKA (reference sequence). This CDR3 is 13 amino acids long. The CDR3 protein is CSARGTGDYEQYV. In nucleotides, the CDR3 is TGCAGTGCTAGAGGGACAGGCGACTACGAGCAGTACGTC.

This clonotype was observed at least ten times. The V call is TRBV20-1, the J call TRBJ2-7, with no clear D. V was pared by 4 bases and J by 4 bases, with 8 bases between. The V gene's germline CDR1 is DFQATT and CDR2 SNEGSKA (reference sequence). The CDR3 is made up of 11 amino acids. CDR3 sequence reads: CSATLLYEQYF. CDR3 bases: TGCAGTGCTACCCTCTTATACGAGCAGTACTTC.

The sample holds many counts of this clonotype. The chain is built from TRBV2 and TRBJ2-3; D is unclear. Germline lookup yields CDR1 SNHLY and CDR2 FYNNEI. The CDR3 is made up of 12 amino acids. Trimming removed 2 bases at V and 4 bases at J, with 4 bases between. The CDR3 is CASSELSDTQYF. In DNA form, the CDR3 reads TGTGCCAGCAGTGAACTGTCAGATACGCAGTATTTT. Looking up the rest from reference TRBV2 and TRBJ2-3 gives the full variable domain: EPEVTQTPSHQVTQMGQEVILRCVPISNHLYFYWYRQILGQKVEFLVSFYNNEISEKSEIFDDQFSVERPDGSNFTLKIRSTKLEDSAMYFCASSELSDTQYFGPGTRLTVL.

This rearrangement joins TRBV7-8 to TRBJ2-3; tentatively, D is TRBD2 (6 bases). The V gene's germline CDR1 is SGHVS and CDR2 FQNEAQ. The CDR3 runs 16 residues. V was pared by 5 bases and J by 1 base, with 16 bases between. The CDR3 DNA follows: TGTGCCAGCAGCCAGATAGCTTCGGGAGGCACAGATACGCAGTATTTT. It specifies CASSQIASGGTDTQYF.

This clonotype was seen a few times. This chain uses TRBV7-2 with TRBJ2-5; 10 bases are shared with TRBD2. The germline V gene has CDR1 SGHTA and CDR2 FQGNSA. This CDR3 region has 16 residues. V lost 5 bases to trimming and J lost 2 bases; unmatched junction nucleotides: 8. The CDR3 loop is CASSPWTSGAQETQYF. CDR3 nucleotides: TGTGCCAGCAGCCCCTGGACTAGCGGAGCACAAGAGACCCAGTACTTC.

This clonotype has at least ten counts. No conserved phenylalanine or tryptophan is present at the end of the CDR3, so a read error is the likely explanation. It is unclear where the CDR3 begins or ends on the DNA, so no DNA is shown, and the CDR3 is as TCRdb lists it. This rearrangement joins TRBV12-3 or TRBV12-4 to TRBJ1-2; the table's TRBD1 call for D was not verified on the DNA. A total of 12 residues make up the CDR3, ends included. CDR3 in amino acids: CASSQSGERERI.

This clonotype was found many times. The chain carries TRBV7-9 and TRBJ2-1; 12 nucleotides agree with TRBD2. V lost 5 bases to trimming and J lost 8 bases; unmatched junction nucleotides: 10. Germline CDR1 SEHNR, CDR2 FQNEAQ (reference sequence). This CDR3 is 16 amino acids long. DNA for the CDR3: TGTGCCAGCAGCCCCAGCCTAGCGGGAGGGAAGGATGAGCAGTTCTTC. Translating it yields CASSPSLAGGKDEQFF.

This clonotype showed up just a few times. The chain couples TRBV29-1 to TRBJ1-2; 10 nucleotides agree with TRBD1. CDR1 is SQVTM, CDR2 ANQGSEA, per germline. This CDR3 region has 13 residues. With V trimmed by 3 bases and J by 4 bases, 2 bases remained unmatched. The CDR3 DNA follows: TGCAGCGTTGAGGACAGGGGGGGCTATGGCTACACCTTC. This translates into CSVEDRGGYGYTF.

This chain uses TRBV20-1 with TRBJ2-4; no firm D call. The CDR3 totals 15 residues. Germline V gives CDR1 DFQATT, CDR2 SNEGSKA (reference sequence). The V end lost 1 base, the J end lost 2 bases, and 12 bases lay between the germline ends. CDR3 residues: CSARVPPVSKNIQYF. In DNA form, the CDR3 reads TGCAGTGCTAGAGTCCCCCCGGTCTCCAAAAACATTCAGTACTTC.

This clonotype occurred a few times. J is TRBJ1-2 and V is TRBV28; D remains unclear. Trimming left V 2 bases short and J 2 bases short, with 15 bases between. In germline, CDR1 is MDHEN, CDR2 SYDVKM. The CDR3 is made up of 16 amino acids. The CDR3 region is CASSLGNAARNYGYTF. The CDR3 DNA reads TGTGCCAGCAGTTTAGGGAACGCCGCAAGGAACTATGGCTACACCTTC.

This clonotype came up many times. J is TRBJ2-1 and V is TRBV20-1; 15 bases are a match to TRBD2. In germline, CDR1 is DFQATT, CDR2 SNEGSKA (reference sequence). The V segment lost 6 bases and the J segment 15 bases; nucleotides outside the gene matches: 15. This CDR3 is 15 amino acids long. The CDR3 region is CSAKIPGLAGGMGFF. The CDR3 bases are TGCAGTGCCAAGATACCGGGACTAGCGGGAGGTATGGGGTTCTTC.